This record concerns one T cell receptor (beta chain) sequence. These data originate in a study of blood T cell repertoires in COVID-19. About the research overall: COVID-19 samples, acute and convalescent, were from the United States, Italy and Spain.

The CDR3 has 14 amino acids. J gave up 3 bases and V 5 bases, and 7 bases lay outside the gene matches. CDR1 and CDR2 from the germline V gene are SGHRS and YFSETQ. In the study's own analysis: Amplified reference gene primers provided the basis for estimating nucleated cell counts. TCRdb's copy holds only in-frame clones and misses some; the assay was immunoSEQ multiplex PCR. That table furnishes V, J and clone size, whereas the DNA furnished D and trimming. Of more than 90,000 clones detected, roughly nine tenths appear once; the ten largest clones hold 17%. Sequenced sample: peripheral blood. The clonotype was recovered from a man aged 50 to 60 with acute or convalescent COVID-19. The chain uses TRBV5-1 and TRBJ1-2; 7 nucleotides line up with TRBD1. This CDR3 is CASSRGQTDYGYTF. CDR3 sequence (DNA): TGCGCCAGCAGTAGGGGACAGACAGACTATGGCTACACCTTC.